Listed here are 32 T cell receptor delta chains from one sample, sequenced in a study of γδ T cells in repeated Plasmodium falciparum infection. TCRdb re-called the multiplex PCR reads using CATT. The profile shows roughly 90,000 delta-chain clones, more than 1.4% of them singletons. Vgamma9/Vdelta2+ and Vdelta2-negative gammadelta T cells were flow-sorted from PBMC for bulk sequencing. Sequenced sample: gamma-delta T cells from blood. These receptors originate from a pool of human donors (malaria-infected and uninfected, not separated).

About this clone itself: TCRdb attributes to this sequence the protein of a much larger clone, which differs from the DNA translation at residue 11; a read error is likely, and the protein displayed is translated from the DNA. This chain joins TRDV1 and TRDJ1; possibly TRDD2 or TRDD3 for D (5 bases each). TCRdb is silent on the J gene; assignment here came from matching the DNA to germline. The CDR3 runs to 17 residues. From germline, CDR1 is TSWWSYY and CDR2 QGS. Trimming pared 5 bases from V and 7 bases from J, leaving 26 bases between. CDR3 nucleotides: TGTGCTCTTGGGACTCCTAGTGTGTCGGGGGGGGTCGGTAAACTCATCTTT. Protein: CALGTPSVSGGVGKLIF.

A few counts support this clone. At one of its ends the junction is not consistent with the germline gene, which may arise from a read error. J is TRDJ3 and V is TRDV1; perhaps TRDD3 as D (6 bases). Germline V gene data show CDR1 as TSWWSYY and CDR2 as QGS. The length of the CDR3 is 24 residues. The CDR3 DNA is TGTGCTCTTTGGGAAAGGCCCTACCTTTCAACTGGAGGATACTTCTCCTGTGACACCCGACAGATGTTTTTC. This encodes CALWERPYLSTGGYFSCDTRQMFF.

In regard to this clone: This DNA's translation differs at residue 4 from TCRdb's protein, which comes from a much larger clone; a read error is likely, and the protein shown is translated from the DNA. CDR3 nucleotide sequence: TGTGCTCTTTGGGATAACCTTCCTCCGGACACCGATAAACTCATCTTT. Amino acids: CALWDNLPPDTDKLIF. The chain links TRDV1 to TRDJ1; maybe TRDD2 (7 bases). Since TCRdb gives no J gene, matching the DNA to germline was used here to assign it. The CDR3 is 16 amino acids. CDR1 is TSWWSYY, CDR2 QGS, per germline.

Points on this clone: The protein TCRdb gives is from a much larger clone and does not agree with this DNA's translation at residue 5, likely a read error; the protein shown here comes from the DNA. The V and J genes are TRDV1 and TRDJ1; 7 bases are a match to TRDD3. The J gene was not available in TCRdb and was assigned here by matching the DNA to germline segments. The CDR3 is made up of 13 amino acids. From germline, CDR1 is TSWWSYY and CDR2 QGS. V was pared by 8 bases and J by 8 bases, with 11 bases of the junction left unmatched. CDR3 nucleotides: TGTGCTCTTTTACTCCCTGGGGGCTCAAAACTCATCTTT. Protein sequence: CALLLPGGSKLIF.

A remark on this clone: A far larger clone lies a single base away; this is likely a read error. This sample also contains other DNA sequences that code for the same CDR3. TRDV2 is the V gene, and the J gene was not called; TRDD3 is the table's D call and was not checked against the DNA. The CDR3 spans 16 residues. From germline, CDR1 is GEAIGNYY and CDR2 EKD. This chain's CDR3 is CACDPLGFKYTDKLIF. CDR3 nucleotides: TGTGCCTGTGACCCCCTGGGGTTTAAGTACACCGATAAGCTCATCTTT.

Points on this clone: This may come from a read error, since a much larger clone is one base off. Called V gene: TRDV1; the J gene was not called; the table assigns TRDD3, which was not confirmed against the DNA. The CDR3 contains 22 residues. The V gene's germline CDR1 is TSWWSYY and CDR2 QGS. CDR3 DNA: TGTGCTCTTGGGGAACTTAGCCTCCTACATCGTTTGTACTGGGGGCCCCGGGCACAACTCTTCTTC. It translates to CALGELSLLHRLYWGPRAQLFF.

This clone has a count of ten or more. The sample contains more than one DNA sequence encoding this CDR3. This rearrangement joins TRDV2 to TRDJ3, with 11 bases aligning to TRDD3. The germline gives CDR1 GEAIGNYY, CDR2 EKD. The CDR3 loop spans 18 amino acids. J gave up 1 base and V 1 base, and 2 bases lay outside the gene matches. CDR3 nucleotides: TGTGCCTGTGACACTGGGGGATACGGGTCCTGGGACACCCGACAGATGTTTTTC. It is translated as CACDTGGYGSWDTRQMFF.

With respect to this clone: TCRdb lists the protein of a much larger clone for this DNA, which differs at residue 14, so this is likely a read error; the protein given here is translated from the DNA itself. The rearrangement links TRDV1 to TRDJ1; 8 bases align to TRDD3. TCRdb gives no J gene; it was assigned here by matching the DNA to germline. V gave up 6 bases and J gave up 1 base; unmatched junction bases: 31. Germline values: CDR1 TSWWSYY, CDR2 QGS. This CDR3 contains 23 residues. CDR3 in DNA: TGTGCTCTTGGCGCGACGCGGATTTCCCCCGTACTGGGGGGTAGATTTGGCACCGATAAACTCATCTTT. This gives the protein CALGATRISPVLGGRFGTDKLIF.

In this sample, this clone turned up many times. V and J are TRDV1 and TRDJ1; 7 nucleotides align to TRDD2. The CDR3 loop spans 21 amino acids. Per germline, CDR1 TSWWSYY and CDR2 QGS. V gave up 0 bases and J gave up 6 bases; unmatched junction bases: 25. CDR3 in amino acids: CALGELIPTSELGGPSYKLIF. CDR3 bases: TGTGCTCTTGGGGAACTCATTCCTACAAGTGAGCTGGGCGGGCCCTCCTATAAACTCATCTTT.

Points on this clone: The TCRdb protein comes from a much larger clone and disagrees with this DNA's translation at residue 11, likely due to a read error; the protein given here is derived from the DNA. The rearrangement uses TRDV1 and TRDJ1, with D perhaps TRDD2 (6 bases). TCRdb gives no J gene; it was assigned here by matching the DNA to germline. This CDR3 has 18 amino acids. CDR1 TSWWSYY and CDR2 QGS come from the germline V gene. Between the trimmed V and J ends, which lost 4 bases and 0 bases, there was a span of 21 bases. The CDR3 DNA reads as TGTGCTCTTGGGGCCTTCTCCTACAGGGCTGTGTACACCGATAAACTCATCTTT. Residues: CALGAFSYRAVYTDKLIF.

A few counts support this clone. For this DNA, TCRdb reports the protein of a much larger clone, which diverges at residue 17, most likely from a read error; the protein presented here is translated directly from the DNA. V gene TRDV2 was called; the J gene was not; the listed D gene, TRDD3, was not tested against the DNA. Germline loops: CDR1 GEAIGNYY, CDR2 EKD. CDR3 length: 19 residues. CDR3 in DNA: TGTGCCTGTGACACCGTACTGGGGGATTTCTCCTGGGACACCCGACAGGTGTTTTTC. The encoded protein is CACDTVLGDFSWDTRQVFF.

This rearrangement joins TRDV1 to TRDJ1; 10 positions match TRDD3. The J gene was not available in TCRdb and was assigned here by matching the DNA to germline segments. CDR1 and CDR2 from the germline V gene are TSWWSYY and QGS. V lost 0 bases to trimming and J lost 3 bases; unmatched junction nucleotides: 13. CDR3 length equals 19 residues. CDR3 coding DNA: TGTGCTCTTGGGGAACTAGAAGCCGAGGTACTGGGGGATGCCGATAAACTCATCTTT. This codes for CALGELEAEVLGDADKLIF.

This clone was picked up a small number of times. A read error likely explains why the TCRdb protein, taken from a much larger clone, differs from this DNA's translation at residue 11; the protein shown is translated from the DNA. V usage is TRDV3 and J usage is TRDJ1; TRDD3 matches at 10 bases. V trimming: 1 base; J trimming: 0 bases; junction bases outside the gene matches: 17. Germline CDR1 and CDR2: TVYSNPD and GDNSRS (reference sequence). The CDR3 is 19 residues long. The CDR3 DNA sequence: TGTGCCTTTAAAGGTCCTCTTTGGGGGATACAGGCGTACACCGATAAACTCATCTTT. This encodes CAFKGPLWGIQAYTDKLIF.

This clone was seen at least ten times. The J gene is TRDJ1, the V gene TRDV1; 13 bases are a match to TRDD3. The CDR3 is made up of 23 amino acids. V dropped 0 bases and J dropped 3; count of bases not matched to a gene: 22. Germline values: CDR1 TSWWSYY, CDR2 QGS. In nucleotides, the CDR3 is TGTGCTCTTGGGGAACTTATTGGTCTAGACACGTACTGGGGGATACGCTATGCCGATAAACTCATCTTT. The encoded protein is CALGELIGLDTYWGIRYADKLIF.

Concerning this clone: TCRdb pairs this DNA with a much larger clone's protein that differs at residue 7, likely a read error; the protein shown was translated from the DNA. The chain carries TRDV1 and TRDJ1; 8 bases match TRDD3. The J gene, missing from TCRdb, was assigned here through DNA to germline matching. Losses at the gene ends were 2 bases for V and 0 bases for J; bases not matched to a gene: 14. CDR3 length equals 19 residues. Germline values: CDR1 TSWWSYY, CDR2 QGS. CDR3 protein: CALGEIAYGGSAYTDKLIF. For the CDR3, the DNA is TGTGCTCTTGGGGAAATTGCGTATGGGGGATCGGCGTACACCGATAAACTCATCTTT.

Concerning this clone itself: A far more abundant clone sits one base away, making this likely a read error. The sample has other DNA sequences that encode this CDR3 too. The chain uses TRDV2 and TRDJ3; TRDD3 matches at 8 bases. The J gene, missing from TCRdb, was assigned here through DNA to germline matching. Germline CDR1 reads GEAIGNYY; CDR2 reads EKD. CDR3 length equals 25 residues. V shed 0 bases, J shed 0 bases, and the junction held 24 bases outside the gene matches. The CDR3 region has the DNA TGTGCCTGTGACACCTTGATCGGAGGTCCTACTCCCTTAGGGGATACCTCCTGGGACACCCGACAGATGTTTTTC. It is translated as CACDTLIGGPTPLGDTSWDTRQMFF.

The table lists this clone with many counts. The chain has TRDV1 and TRDJ2; D call uncertain. In germline, CDR1 is TSWWSYY, CDR2 QGS. This CDR3 has 17 residues. V was trimmed by 2 bases and J by 4 bases, leaving 17 bases between them. The CDR3 DNA sequence: TGTGCTCTTGGGGAATGCCGACCCCTCGATAGGACAGCACAACTCTTCTTT. Translated, it gives CALGECRPLDRTAQLFF.

Details on this clone: TCRdb records a much larger clone's protein for this DNA, with a difference at residue 20 that likely arises from a read error; the protein given is the translation of the DNA. This rearrangement joins TRDV1 to TRDJ1; TRDD3 aligns across 13 bases. No J gene is reported in TCRdb; it was inferred here by comparing the DNA with germline. The CDR3 totals 23 residues. Losses at the gene ends were 0 bases for V and 10 bases for J; bases not matched to a gene: 29. Germline V gene sequence: CDR1 TSWWSYY, CDR2 QGS. In nucleotides, the CDR3 is TGTGCTCTTGGGGAACTGCCCACTTTCCCTAGAATTACTGGGGGATACGCGGAGGTCAGACTCATCTTT. It translates to CALGELPTFPRITGGYAEVRLIF.

This clone was found a few times. TCRdb attributes to this sequence the protein of a much larger clone, which differs from the DNA translation at residue 12; a read error is likely, and the protein displayed is translated from the DNA. The V call is TRDV1, the J call TRDJ1; 7 bases agree with TRDD3. Here the J gene was assigned by germline matching of the DNA, as TCRdb has none. Trimming removed 2 bases from V and 0 bases from J; junction bases left unmatched: 15. In germline, CDR1 is TSWWSYY, CDR2 QGS. The CDR3 extends over 19 amino acids. CDR3 loop: CALGERGRFPGGDTDKLIF. CDR3 nucleotides: TGTGCTCTTGGGGAAAGGGGGCGTTTTCCTGGGGGTGACACCGATAAACTCATCTTT.

This clone appeared many times. Additional DNA sequences in this sample encode the identical CDR3. The rearrangement links TRDV1 to TRDJ1; 9 bases fit TRDD3. The CDR3 runs 21 residues. Germline CDR1 is TSWWSYY and CDR2 is QGS. The V gene end was trimmed by 0 bases and the J gene end by 4 bases; junction bases not matched to a gene: 21. The CDR3 DNA is TGTGCTCTTGGGGAACTTCCTGGTAGATTGAATGCTGGGGGATGGGGCGATAAACTCATCTTT. This gives the protein CALGELPGRLNAGGWGDKLIF.

On this clone: The amino acid sequence in TCRdb belongs to a much larger clone and departs from this DNA's translation at residue 5, likely a sequencing read error; the sequence shown is translated from the DNA. The same CDR3 can be traced to other DNA sequences in this sample. The chain recombines TRDV2 with TRDJ3; no reliable D call. V lost 3 bases and J lost 0, with 8 bases in between. CDR1 is GEAIGNYY and CDR2 is EKD in the germline V gene. This CDR3 spans 16 amino acids. CDR3 nucleotides: TGTGCCTGTGACGCCTTACTCTCCTGGGACACCCGACAGATGTTTTTC. Translation: CACDALLSWDTRQMFF.

As regards this clone: The TCRdb record carries a much larger clone's protein, which differs from this DNA's translation at residue 12; a read error is the likely cause, and the protein listed here is the DNA translation. The chain's CDR3 is CACDQISRGTDNLIF. The CDR3 DNA follows: TGTGCCTGTGACCAAATTTCCCGGGGAACCGATAACCTCATCTTT. The V segment is TRDV2, and no J call was made; TRDD3, the table's D call, was not compared with the DNA. Germline CDR1 and CDR2: GEAIGNYY and EKD. The length of the CDR3 is 15 residues.

A word on this clone: A far more abundant clone sits one base away, making this likely a read error. Distinct nucleotide sequences in the sample also encode this CDR3. The chain couples TRDV2 to TRDJ1, with D tentatively TRDD3 (5 bases). The J gene comes from matching the DNA to germline here; TCRdb lacks it. V was pared by 7 bases and J by 3 bases, with 32 bases between. Germline V lookup: CDR1 GEAIGNYY, CDR2 EKD. The CDR3 extends over 19 amino acids. CDR3: CACDLVTGRGVLYADKLIF. CDR3 bases: TGTGCCTGCGACTTAGTCACTGGAAGAGGGGTTTTGTATGCCGATAAACTCATCTTT.

This clone turned up a few times. This DNA translates differently at residue 4 from the TCRdb protein, which is that of a much larger clone; a read error is likely, and the protein shown is the DNA's own translation. The rearrangement uses TRDV2 and TRDJ1; 8 positions agree with TRDD2. Per the germline V gene, CDR1 is GEAIGNYY and CDR2 is EKD. J lost 4 bases, V lost 5 bases, and 29 bases had no gene match. CDR3 length: 21 residues. CDR3: CACGKLPTTGVPRDKDDKLIF. The CDR3 nucleotides are TGTGCCTGTGGCAAGCTTCCTACGACGGGGGTCCCCCGCGATAAAGACGATAAACTCATCTTT.

This clone has only a few counts. This likely came from a read error, as a far larger clone is one base away. This same CDR3 is encoded by further DNA sequences in the sample. CDR3 region: CALGAHKTSLRTGARGTDKLIF. CDR3 in DNA: TGTGCTCTTGGGGCCCATAAAACTTCCCTACGTACTGGGGCAAGGGGCACCGATAAACTCATCTTC. The V segment is TRDV1, and no J call was made; the table's D call TRDD3 went unverified against the DNA. CDR3 size: 22 residues. Germline CDR1 reads TSWWSYY; CDR2 reads QGS.

With respect to this clone: A read error is likely here: a far larger clone is one base away. Distinct nucleotide sequences in the sample also encode this CDR3. This sequence joins TRDV1 and TRDJ1; 12 bases are shared with TRDD3. The J gene comes from matching the DNA to germline here; TCRdb lacks it. The CDR3 consists of 19 residues. Germline values: CDR1 TSWWSYY, CDR2 QGS. The CDR3 here is CALGEGYLRSGGYADKLIF. In DNA, the CDR3 is TGTGCTCTTGGGGAAGGGTATCTACGCTCTGGGGGATACGCCGACAAACTCATCTTT.

Details on this clone: A read error is the likely source, as a far larger clone sits one nucleotide away. Other DNA sequences in this specimen translate into the identical CDR3. This chain uses TRDV2 with TRDJ2; tentatively, D is TRDD3 (5 bases). The J gene, left out of TCRdb, was set here by checking the DNA against germline. CDR1 and CDR2 from the germline V gene are GEAIGNYY and EKD. This CDR3 spans 14 amino acids. V lost 3 bases, J lost 4 bases, and 11 bases lay in between. CDR3 in DNA: TGTGCCTGTGACGACGGGGGGCCGACAGCACAACTCTTCTTT. Translation gives CACDDGGPTAQLFF.

This clone was counted ten times or more. The chain uses TRDV1 and TRDJ2; 13 bases agree with TRDD3. The CDR3 contains 23 residues. CDR1 is TSWWSYY, CDR2 QGS, per germline. Germline trimming cut 0 bases from V and 1 base from J; bases unmatched to any gene: 17. CDR3 sequence: CALGELAYVLGDTSPLLTAQLFF. The CDR3 DNA reads TGTGCTCTTGGGGAACTGGCCTACGTACTGGGGGATACGTCCCCCCTTTTGACAGCACAACTCTTCTTT.

This clone showed up just a few times. This could be a read error, since a much larger clone is one nucleotide away. This sequence joins TRDV1 and TRDJ1, with 11 bases aligning to TRDD3. No J gene is reported in TCRdb; it was inferred here by comparing the DNA with germline. This CDR3 comprises 21 residues. Germline CDR1 reads TSWWSYY; CDR2 reads QGS. The CDR3 reads CALGEPNSTGWGIRRTDKLIF. CDR3 nucleotides: TGCGCTCTTGGGGAACCCAATTCCACCGGGTGGGGGATACGCAGAACCGATAAACTCATCTTT.

With regard to this clone: TCRdb shows a much larger clone's protein in place of this DNA's translation, and the two differ at residue 14, likely through a read error; the protein shown is translated from the DNA. No J gene was called, and the V gene is TRDV2; the D call TRDD3 from the table was never checked on the DNA. Germline CDR1 reads GEAIGNYY; CDR2 reads EKD. This CDR3 is 16 amino acids long. CDR3 protein: CACDTGLGDHTDKPIF. The CDR3 nucleotides read TGTGCCTGTGACACCGGCCTGGGGGACCACACCGATAAACCCATCTTT.

As to this clone: A far bigger clonotype differs at one base, so this is likely a read error. Other DNA sequences of this sample code for an identical CDR3. The rearrangement uses TRDV2 and TRDJ1; 9 bases match TRDD3. The CDR3 consists of 22 residues. Germline assignment: CDR1 GEAIGNYY and CDR2 EKD. The CDR3 region is CACDTVTGPQGDTPSYTDKLIF. DNA of the CDR3: TGTGCCTGTGACACCGTCACGGGTCCGCAGGGGGATACTCCCTCGTACACCGATAAACTTATCTTT.

Notes on this clone: This sequence is one base from a far larger clone and is likely a read error. Within the sample, other DNA sequences also encode this same CDR3. The chain has TRDV2 and TRDJ1, with 9 bases lining up with TRDD3. Germline trimming cut 1 base from V and 0 bases from J; bases unmatched to any gene: 14. Germline CDR1 and CDR2: GEAIGNYY and EKD. The CDR3 consists of 19 residues. The CDR3 loop is CACDTGLRWGILHTDKLIF. As DNA, the CDR3 is TGTGCCTGTGACACTGGCCTTCGCTGGGGGATCCTTCACACCGATAAACTCATCTTT.